The clone carrying this T cell receptor beta chain was counted at least ten times. From germline, CDR1 is SGHVS and CDR2 FNYEAQ. Trimming took off 5 bases at V and 2 bases at J, with 9 bases between the two ends. The CDR3 runs to 13 residues. The record originates from a study of early T cells in non-severe SARS-CoV-2 infection. Attached unique molecular identifiers marked individual cDNA molecules. TCRdb called the 5' RACE reads again in MiXCR, with one record for every CDR3 protein. Altogether over 30,000 distinct CDR3 sequences are present, 4.5% to 6% being singletons, with the ten largest covering roughly 5.5%.

This sequence joins TRBV7-6 and TRBJ2-5; D call uncertain. The sequenced material came from whole blood. The TCR sequence derives from an adult who was a healthcare worker with PCR-confirmed SARS-CoV-2 infection or an uninfected control (not recorded which). The CDR3 is CASSPGLQETQYF. For the CDR3, the DNA is TGTGCCAGCAGCCCTGGTCTACAAGAGACCCAGTACTTC. Supplemented by reference TRBV7-6 and TRBJ2-5, the full variable domain reads GAGVSQSPRYKVTKRGQDVALRCDPISGHVSLYWYRQALGQGPEFLTYFNYEAQQDKSGLPNDRFSAERPEGSISTLTIQRTEQRDSAMYRCASSPGLQETQYFGPGTRLLVL.